The subject of this entry is one TCR beta chain. Its target is not known. These data belong to a study of T cells after yellow fever vaccination. Study-wide background: Preparation of fractions with low cell numbers was performed using SMART-Seq v4 Ultra Low Input. Study conclusions and caveats: A secondary response was less intense yet reached its peak sooner, at day 5 versus 15.

UMIs and a universal primer site were added when TCR cDNA was made by 5'RACE template switching. TCRdb recomputed calls from the 5' RACE reads with MiXCR, one row per CDR3 protein. The table records approximately 330,000 distinct CDR3 sequences, over 4% of them present only once. The CDR3 runs to 19 residues. Trimming removed 1 base from V and 0 bases from J; junction bases left unmatched: 17. Germline-derived CDR1 and CDR2 are GTSNPN and SVGIG (reference sequence). The sample here was PBMCs, taken 5 days after the yellow fever booster vaccination. This sequence joins TRBV30 and TRBJ1-1, with 7 bases lining up with TRBD1. The sequence came from a man aged 18 to 30 who received the YFV17D yellow fever vaccine. DNA of the CDR3: TGTGCCTGGAGTGAAGGGACAGCCCGCAAATATATGATGAACACTGAAGCTTTCTTT. This sequence encodes CAWSEGTARKYMMNTEAFF.